This section outlines one T cell receptor (beta chain) sequence together with its context. No antigen is known for it. The missing conserved phenylalanine or tryptophan at the end of this CDR3 makes a read error likely. The limits of the CDR3 on the DNA are not certain, so only TCRdb's listed CDR3 is given. Germline loops: CDR1 SEHNR, CDR2 FQNEAQ (reference sequence). Including both end residues, the CDR3 is 13 amino acids long. The data were taken from a study of T-cell memory formation after mild COVID-19. Study conclusions and caveats: The main location of contracting CD4+ clones was CM and EM, and that of contracting CD8+ clones was EMRA.

Libraries for TCRalpha and TCRbeta carried sample barcodes and unique molecular identifiers via 5'RACE. In TCRdb, the 5' RACE reads were re-called with MiXCR into one record per CDR3 protein. This table has more than 300,000 distinct CDR3 sequences, roughly 13% appearing once. The V and J genes are TRBV7-9 and TRBJ1-1; the D call of TRBD1 is as the table states it, not checked on the DNA. The receptor comes from a man aged 18 to 30 who had mild COVID-19 (a few samples of this study predate the infection). Cell type and time point are not known. Sequencing was done on a sample of PBMCs or a T cell subset sorted from them (not recorded which). The CDR3 sequence: CASSLGGQARLRL.